This T cell receptor (beta chain) was found in a study of control samples from healthy donors and cancer patients. TCRdb's table, derived via immunoSEQ multiplex PCR, lists solely in-frame clones and lacks some. Of 100,000 to 150,000 clones in the sample, more than 70% are singletons; the top ten hold almost 40%. The source is a man over 45 in good health. Sequences were obtained from blood.

CDR3 coding DNA: TGTGCCAGCAGCTTCGGAGGACCCATAGAGACCCAGTACTTC. Amino acid sequence: CASSFGGPIETQYF. This chain uses TRBV7-7 with TRBJ2-5; D may be TRBD2 (5 bases). The V gene's germline CDR1 is SSHAT and CDR2 FNYEAQ (reference sequence). V lost 3 bases to trimming and J lost 4 bases, with 12 bases between them. The CDR3 covers 14 residues.